The clone carrying this T cell receptor beta chain was found many times. Genomic DNA acted as the template from which TCR beta VDJ combination and CDR3 sequence profiling were carried out. TCRdb reprocessed the reads via MiXCR and lists one record per CDR3 protein. This table holds under 500,000 distinct CDR3 sequences, approximately 32% found once. Sequenced patients had shown CD8+CD57+ cell expansion by flow cytometry. These data come from a study of CD8+CD57+ T cells in acquired aplastic anemia. The source material was sorted CD4+, CD8+, or CD8+CD57+ T cells (not recorded which) from PBMCs. This TCR came from a human donor with aplastic anemia.

The CDR3 loop reads CASSELDRGAVNTEAFF. CDR3 sequence (DNA): TGCGCCAGCAGTGAATTGGACAGGGGTGCAGTGAACACTGAAGCTTTCTTT. The chain is built from TRBV10-2 and TRBJ1-1; TRBD1 aligns across 9 bases. V lost 3 bases to trimming and J lost 0 bases; unmatched junction nucleotides: 8. The CDR3 contains 17 residues. The germline gives CDR1 WSHSY, CDR2 SAAADI.